This T cell receptor beta chain was sequenced in a study of OX40 agonist ivuxolimab in advanced cancers. Study-level background: People in dose escalation had one of these cancers: hepatocellular carcinoma, melanoma, renal cell or head and neck cancer. Prior anti-PD-1, anti-PD-L1 or anti-CTLA-4 therapy was allowed; around 43% had some. Findings of the study overall: Expanded clones tended on average to be more numerous among CD8+ T cells than CD4+.

Blood was sampled at baseline, cycle 4 day 1, and cycle 7 day 1. As for this clone: Its antigen remains unknown.

The protocol was immunoSEQ multiplex PCR, while the TCRdb copy is restricted to in-frame clones and leaves out a portion. Of about 27,000 clones detected, around 83% appear once; the ten largest clones hold about 19%. The CDR3 contains 14 residues. V dropped 5 bases and J dropped 4; count of bases not matched to a gene: 6. Germline V lookup: CDR1 SGHAT, CDR2 FQDESV (reference sequence). This sequence joins TRBV11-1 and TRBJ1-1, with 8 bases matching TRBD1. The sequencing here drew on CD4+ or CD8+ T cells sorted from blood, taken in a trial of the OX40 agonist ivuxolimab. The TCR was taken from an adult with an advanced solid tumor such as melanoma, head and neck, liver or kidney cancer. The CDR3 sequence is CASSPRGPGTEAFF. Here the CDR3 DNA reads TGTGCCAGCAGCCCCAGGGGGCCTGGCACTGAAGCTTTCTTT.